This T cell receptor beta chain originates from a study of blood T cell repertoires in COVID-19. Study in general: Researchers got acute and convalescent COVID-19 samples from the United States, Italy and Spain. Sample material is recorded as cDNA or gDNA derived from T cells, B-cell-depleted T cells, or PBMCs.

Data came from immunoSEQ multiplex PCR; TCRdb stores just in-frame clones and leaves some out. The repertoire holds approximately 220,000 clones, approximately 86% seen once, with 3.5% to 4% in the top ten. Grouping used clinical history reported by participants in a survey and questionnaire. The ends lost 0 bases at V and 4 bases at J; junction bases unmatched: 3. The CDR3 sequence is 15 residues long. Germline V gives CDR1 MNHEY, CDR2 SVGAGI. The chain combines TRBV6-5 with TRBJ1-2; TRBD1 matches 9 bases. This TCR was recovered from a woman aged 40 to 49 with acute COVID-19. The sample comprised PBMCs or T cells enriched from blood (not recorded which). For the CDR3, the DNA is TGTGCCAGCAGTTACTCCCCGACAGGGGGCTATGGCTACACCTTC. Its protein is CASSYSPTGGYGYTF.